This T cell receptor (beta chain) was observed in a study of shared clonotypes between healthy human individuals (dated by TCRdb to about 2020). General notes on the study: The cohort comprised a couple of women and a few men aged 18 to 49 years. To estimate repertoire size and how much clonotype sharing occurs between individuals, the study deeply sequenced the blood TCR repertoires of about five healthy adults. For each donor, CD4 naive and CD4 memory were each given three plates, CD8 naive was given two plates, and CD8 memory was given one plate. Per donor, leukapheresis produced somewhere between about 0.8 and 9 billion PBMCs. To increase sequencing depth and limit assay-specific biases, TCR repertoire library preparation and sequencing were carried out by different laboratories using diverse techniques. Results the study describes overall, beyond this receptor: Because the study included a small number of donors, the genetic and exposure-history diversity represented was limited. Sampling was restricted to blood, and TCR repertoires in tissues likely differ from the TCR repertoires found in blood. Pairwise subsampling led to the expectation that sequencing depth would affect the degree of clonotype sharing among donors. Naive subsets generally had larger estimated clonotype richness than memory subsets did. About 4.5% of naive CD4, approximately 3.7% of naive CD8, 2.3% of memory CD4, and 0.35% to 0.4% of memory CD8 clonotypes were shared across a few donors. Rarefaction of sorted-subset datasets indicated incomplete sequencing despite the large sequencing depth. Compared with non-shared clonotypes, the clonotypes found in all four sorted-subset donors had higher generation probabilities.

Its CDR3 holds 14 amino acids, cysteine through phenylalanine. The sequence is cut down to CDR3 DNA, 42 bases in frame from base 1. Trimming leaves V shorter by 5 bases and J shorter by 4 bases, with the junction holding 10 bases beyond the gene matches. As encoded in the germline V gene (reference sequence), CDR1 is GTSNPN while CDR2 is SVGIG. TCR CDR3 regions were amplified from genomic DNA by multiplex PCR using the deep immunoSEQ assay. For each cell subset, the extracted genomic DNA was distributed evenly across all wells of several immunoSEQ 96-well plates, and each plate served as one replicate. For sorted subsets, each replicate PCR was loaded with around 220 ng genomic DNA, equivalent to some 31,000 T cell genomes. The purified libraries were quantified using a Qubit 3.0 fluorometer, sized with a Bioanalyzer 2100, and then quantified again using the KAPA Library Quantification kit. Every immunoSEQ 96-well plate was sequenced on a separate single-read 150-cycle Illumina NextSeq 550 flow cell. The study's own analysis went as follows. Because only junctional sequences without quality scores were contained in the immunoSEQ output, filtering matching that applied to full-length reads could not be performed. To assign V/J genes and CDR3, sequences were annotated using PyIR, a Python wrapper for IgBLAST v1.9, with IMGT germline references. Any read was removed if the V/J assignment was weak (E-value above 1e-6), the CDR3 was missing, or the read contained stop codons, out-of-frame junctions, or ambiguous translated residues. V3J clonotypes were defined as sequences sharing an identical inferred V gene, J gene, and CDR3 amino acid sequence. To compute the percentage overlap between repertoires, the number of shared unique clonotypes was divided by the size of the smaller repertoire. RTK rarefaction, the Chao1 estimator, and Recon v2.1 estimates of unobserved clonotypes were used to assess repertoire richness. Generation probabilities for all TCRbeta clonotypes obtained by the gDNA method from four donors were computed using OLGA. TCRdb re-hosts the immuneACCESS table, in-frame sequences only. Its copies lack some clones; in the studies checked, an unresolved V gene accounts for under half of them, and the cause for the rest is not known. The D gene and trimming were derived from the DNA, and the V and J assignments and clone size from that table. The sample data list about 590,000 clones, and 95% to 96% of these were observed just once. The ten largest clones add up to roughly 0.1% of the sample.

This clone was seen more than once but under ten times. Its antigen is still unknown. No per-base quality is available; no much larger clone lies one base away. For the CD8 naive samples, CD45RO-negative cells were positively selected for CCR7, yielding a CD45RA+CCR7+ population from which TemRA cells were excluded. Healthy HIV-negative adults with no recently reported acute infections or vaccinations were included as donors. Every donor was a Caucasian adult residing in Nashville, Tennessee, USA. Blood was obtained by leukapheresis, after which PBMCs were separated by Ficoll-Histopaque density gradient centrifugation and cryopreserved in liquid nitrogen vapor phase. Analytical flow cytometry was used to check the purity and quantity of every magnetically sorted T cell population. Genomic DNA was isolated from each sorted fraction and quantified by UV absorbance on a Nanodrop 2000c.

The sequence derives from a young woman in good health. The chain is made from TRBV30 and TRBJ2-7; 8 bases in the junction line up with TRBD1. The specimen was naive CD8+ T cells sorted from blood. Explained via the paper, the cell subset or site label denotes: CD45RA+CCR7+. This receptor carries the CDR3 CAWSFGQGAYEQYF. The DNA sequence is as follows: TGTGCCTGGTCCTTCGGGCAGGGGGCTTACGAGCAGTACTTC.